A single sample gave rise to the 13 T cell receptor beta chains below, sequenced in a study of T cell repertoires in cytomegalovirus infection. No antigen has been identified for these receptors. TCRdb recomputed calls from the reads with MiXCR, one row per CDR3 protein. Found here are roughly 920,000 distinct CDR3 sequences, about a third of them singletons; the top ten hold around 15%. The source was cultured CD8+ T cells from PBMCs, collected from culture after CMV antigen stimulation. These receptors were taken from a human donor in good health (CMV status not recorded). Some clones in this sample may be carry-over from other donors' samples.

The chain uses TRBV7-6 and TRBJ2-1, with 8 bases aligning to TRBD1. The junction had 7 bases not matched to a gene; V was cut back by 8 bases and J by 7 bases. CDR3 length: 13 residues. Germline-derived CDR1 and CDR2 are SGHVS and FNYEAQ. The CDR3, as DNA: TGTGCCAGCCGACAACGACAGGGGAATGAGCAGTTCTTC. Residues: CASRQRQGNEQFF.

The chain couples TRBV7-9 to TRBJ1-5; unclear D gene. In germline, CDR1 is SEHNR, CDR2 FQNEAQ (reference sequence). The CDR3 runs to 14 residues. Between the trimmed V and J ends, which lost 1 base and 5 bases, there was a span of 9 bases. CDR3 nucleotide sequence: TGTGCCAGCAGCTTAGTTTTGAGAGATCAGCCCCAGCATTTT. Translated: CASSLVLRDQPQHF.

CDR3 sequence: CASPETRGPGYTF. The CDR3, as DNA: TGTGCCAGCCCCGAAACCCGGGGGCCCGGCTACACCTTC. The V call is TRBV2, the J call TRBJ1-2, with a possible D match to TRBD1 (6 bases). Germline CDR1 SNHLY, CDR2 FYNNEI. This CDR3 spans 13 amino acids. The germline V and J ends were trimmed by 8 bases and 8 bases, with 18 bases remaining between them.

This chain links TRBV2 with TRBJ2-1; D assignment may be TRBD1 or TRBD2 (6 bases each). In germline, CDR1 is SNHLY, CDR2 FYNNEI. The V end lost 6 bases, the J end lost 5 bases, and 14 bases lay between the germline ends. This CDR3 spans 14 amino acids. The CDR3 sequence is CASRLGGPDNEQFF. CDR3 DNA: TGTGCCAGCAGGCTTGGGGGGCCAGACAATGAGCAGTTCTTC.

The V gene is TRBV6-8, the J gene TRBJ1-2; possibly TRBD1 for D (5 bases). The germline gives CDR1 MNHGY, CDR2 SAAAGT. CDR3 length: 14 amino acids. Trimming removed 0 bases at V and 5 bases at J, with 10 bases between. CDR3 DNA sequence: TGTGCCAGCAGTTACTCAGGGGCGCGATATGGCTACACCTTC. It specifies CASSYSGARYGYTF.

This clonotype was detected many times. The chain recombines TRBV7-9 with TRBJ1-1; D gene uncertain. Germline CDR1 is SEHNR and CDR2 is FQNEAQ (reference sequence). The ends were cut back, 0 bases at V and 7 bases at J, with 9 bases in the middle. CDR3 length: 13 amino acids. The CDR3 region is CASSLAGGVEAFF. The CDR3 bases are TGTGCCAGCAGCTTAGCGGGCGGGGTTGAAGCTTTCTTT.

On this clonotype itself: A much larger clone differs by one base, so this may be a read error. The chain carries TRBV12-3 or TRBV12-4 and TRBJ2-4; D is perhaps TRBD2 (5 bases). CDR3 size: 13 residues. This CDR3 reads CASSLLAKNIRYF. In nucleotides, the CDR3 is TGTGCCAGCAGTTTACTAGCCAAAAACATTCGGTACTTC.

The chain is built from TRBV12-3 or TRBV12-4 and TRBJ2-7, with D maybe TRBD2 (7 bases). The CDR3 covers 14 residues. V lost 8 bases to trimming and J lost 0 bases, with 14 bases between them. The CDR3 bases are TGTGCCAGCCGAGAGGGGGGGGCCTCCTACGAGCAGTACTTC. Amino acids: CASREGGASYEQYF.

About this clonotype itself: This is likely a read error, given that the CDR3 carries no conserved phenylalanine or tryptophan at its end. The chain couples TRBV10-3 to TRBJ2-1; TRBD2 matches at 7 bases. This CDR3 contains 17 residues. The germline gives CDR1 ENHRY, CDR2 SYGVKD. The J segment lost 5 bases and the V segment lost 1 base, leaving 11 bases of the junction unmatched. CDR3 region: CAISEWDASGTNNEQFI. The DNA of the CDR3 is TGTGCCATCAGTGAGTGGGACGCTAGCGGCACTAACAATGAGCAGTTCATC.

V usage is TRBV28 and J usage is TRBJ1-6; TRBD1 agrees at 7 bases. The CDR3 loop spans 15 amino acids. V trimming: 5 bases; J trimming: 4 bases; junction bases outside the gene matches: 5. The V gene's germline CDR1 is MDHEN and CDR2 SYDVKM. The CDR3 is CASSSGQDYNSPLHF. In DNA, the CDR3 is TGTGCCAGCAGTAGCGGACAGGATTATAATTCACCCCTCCACTTT.

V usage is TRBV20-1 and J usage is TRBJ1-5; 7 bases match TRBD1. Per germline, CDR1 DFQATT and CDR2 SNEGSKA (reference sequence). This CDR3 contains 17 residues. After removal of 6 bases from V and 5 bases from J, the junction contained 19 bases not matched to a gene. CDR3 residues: CSARRGPGGWRDQPQHF. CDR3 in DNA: TGCAGTGCACGAAGGGGGCCAGGAGGATGGCGAGATCAGCCCCAGCATTTT.

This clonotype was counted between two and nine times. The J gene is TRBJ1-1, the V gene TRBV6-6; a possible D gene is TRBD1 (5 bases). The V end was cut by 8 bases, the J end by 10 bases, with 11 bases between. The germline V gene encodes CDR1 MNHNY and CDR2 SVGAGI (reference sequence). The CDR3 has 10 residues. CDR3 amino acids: CASRGSSAFF. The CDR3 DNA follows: TGTGCCAGCCGGGGGAGTTCAGCTTTCTTT.

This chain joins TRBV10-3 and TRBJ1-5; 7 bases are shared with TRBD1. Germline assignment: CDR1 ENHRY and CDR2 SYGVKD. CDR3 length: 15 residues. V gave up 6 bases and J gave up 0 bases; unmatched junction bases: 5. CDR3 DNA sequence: TGTGCCATCAGCCCGGGACAGCATAGCAATCAGCCCCAGCATTTT. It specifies CAISPGQHSNQPQHF.